This TCR beta chain was captured by sequencing in a study of blood T cell repertoires in COVID-19. In the study overall: From the United States, Italy and Spain came samples of acute and convalescent COVID-19.

The protocol was immunoSEQ multiplex PCR, while the TCRdb copy is restricted to in-frame clones and leaves out a portion. Among some 20,000 clones listed, approximately 86% were seen once. Germline CDR1 is SGHNT and CDR2 is YYREEE (reference sequence). The CDR3 contains 16 residues. V dropped 0 bases and J dropped 2; count of bases not matched to a gene: 7. The chain couples TRBV5-4 to TRBJ1-2, with TRBD1 matching over 7 bases. Material: peripheral blood. The receptor's source is a human donor in a cohort sampled during active COVID-19. The donor label of this sample is uncertain. CDR3 nucleotide sequence: TGTGCCAGCAGCTTGGGTGGACAGGACAGGAACTATGGCTACACCTTC. Translation: CASSLGGQDRNYGYTF.